The rows below give T cell receptor beta chains drawn from one sample of a study of blood T cells in healthy people across ages. Each CDR3 protein gets one entry after TCRdb re-called the 5' RACE reads with MiXCR. The data hold hundreds of thousands of distinct CDR3 sequences, with over 40% observed a single time. The sequenced sample consisted of blood. The receptors derive from an elderly woman in good health. Each CDR3 is given with its conserved first and last residue. Each record gives: V gene, clone size, D gene, J gene, CDR3 DNA, CDR3 protein. A D gene is named only where the DNA matches it firmly. Clone sizes are given selectively: once, few, many, or a class where the clone is expanded.

v_call: TRBV3-1
clone_size: .
d_call: TRBD1
j_call: TRBJ1-5
cdr3_nt: TGTGCCAGCTCCCGGACAGGGGACGCGGATCAGCCCCAGCATTTT
cdr3_aa: CASSRTGDADQPQHF

v_call: TRBV2
clone_size: many
d_call: .
j_call: TRBJ2-1
cdr3_nt: TGTGCCAGCCAGGACGCTTACAATGAGCAGTTCTTC
cdr3_aa: CASQDAYNEQFF

v_call: TRBV2
clone_size: .
d_call: .
j_call: TRBJ2-4
cdr3_nt: TGTGCCAGAGGGGGTTTAGCCAAAAACATTCAGTACTTC
cdr3_aa: CARGGLAKNIQYF

v_call: TRBV6-2/TRBV6-3
clone_size: few
d_call: .
j_call: TRBJ1-5
cdr3_nt: TGTGCCAGCAGTTACAAGCGGGCGGGGATTAATCAGCCCCAGCATTTT
cdr3_aa: CASSYKRAGINQPQHF

v_call: TRBV9
clone_size: many
d_call: TRBD2
j_call: TRBJ2-1
cdr3_nt: TGTGCCAGCAGCGTAGGCGGGGGGGCAAACAATGAGCAGTTCTTC
cdr3_aa: CASSVGGGANNEQFF

v_call: TRBV20-1
clone_size: many
d_call: .
j_call: TRBJ1-6
cdr3_nt: TGCAGTGCTAGAAGGATGCGGAACTATAATTCACCCCTCCACTTT
cdr3_aa: CSARRMRNYNSPLHF

v_call: TRBV2
clone_size: .
d_call: TRBD2
j_call: TRBJ2-1
cdr3_nt: TGTGCCAGCAGTCCCTTGCGGTCGGGAGGCCACAATGAGCAGTTCTTC
cdr3_aa: CASSPLRSGGHNEQFF

v_call: TRBV6-5
clone_size: .
d_call: TRBD1
j_call: TRBJ2-7
cdr3_nt: TGTGCCAGCAGCCTCGCCGGGACAGGGCAATACGAGCAGTACTTC
cdr3_aa: CASSLAGTGQYEQYF

v_call: TRBV7-3
clone_size: .
d_call: .
j_call: TRBJ2-1
cdr3_nt: TGTGCCAGCAGCCAAAATGGGGCGGCGGGCCCCTTTTACAATGAGCAGTTCTTC
cdr3_aa: CASSQNGAAGPFYNEQFF

v_call: TRBV3-1
clone_size: .
d_call: TRBD1
j_call: TRBJ1-4
cdr3_nt: TGTGCCAGCAGCCATGCAGGGGGCTGGGGTGAAAAGCTGTTTTTT
cdr3_aa: CASSHAGGWGEKLFF

v_call: TRBV20-1
clone_size: few
d_call: .
j_call: TRBJ2-2
cdr3_nt: TGCAGTGCTAGAAAGTCGCAGAACACCGGGGAGCTGTTTTTT
cdr3_aa: CSARKSQNTGELFF

v_call: TRBV7-9
clone_size: .
d_call: TRBD2
j_call: TRBJ2-1
cdr3_nt: TGTGCCAGCAGTACTAGCGGGGGGGCCAGCTACAATGAGCAGTTCTTC
cdr3_aa: CASSTSGGASYNEQFF

v_call: TRBV7-2
clone_size: .
d_call: .
j_call: TRBJ2-3
cdr3_nt: TGTGCCAGCAGCTTGAGGTGGGCCCGGGCCGCTACGCAGTATTTT
cdr3_aa: CASSLRWARAATQYF

v_call: TRBV7-9
clone_size: many
d_call: .
j_call: TRBJ1-6
cdr3_nt: TGTGCCAGCAGCTCGGGAACAGGGTTAACCCTTGGATCCCTCCACTTT
cdr3_aa: CASSSGTGLTLGSLHF

v_call: TRBV5-1
clone_size: once
d_call: .
j_call: TRBJ2-7
cdr3_nt: TGCGCCAGCAGGGACCCCTTAACGATCGAGCAGTACTTC
cdr3_aa: CASRDPLTIEQYF

v_call: TRBV28
clone_size: .
d_call: .
j_call: TRBJ2-3
cdr3_nt: TGTGCCAGCAGTTTAATTGCGGGCACCGGAGATACGCAGTATTTT
cdr3_aa: CASSLIAGTGDTQYF

v_call: TRBV3-1
clone_size: .
d_call: .
j_call: TRBJ2-1
cdr3_nt: TGTGCCAGCAGCCTGGGGCGTCTAAGACACAATGAGCAGTTCTTC
cdr3_aa: CASSLGRLRHNEQFF

v_call: TRBV7-2
clone_size: .
d_call: .
j_call: TRBJ2-3
cdr3_nt: TGTGCCAGCCTCAGGGCTGCTAGCACAGATACGCAGTATTTT
cdr3_aa: CASLRAASTDTQYF

v_call: TRBV12-3/TRBV12-4
clone_size: few
d_call: TRBD1
j_call: TRBJ1-1
cdr3_nt: TGTGCCAGCAGTTCCCCCCTGGCAGGGGGCGTTTTTAACACTGAAGCTTTCTTT
cdr3_aa: CASSSPLAGGVFNTEAFF

v_call: TRBV7-2
clone_size: .
d_call: .
j_call: TRBJ2-1
cdr3_nt: TGTGCCAGCAGTTATGCCCTTGGGTCCTATGAGCAGTTCTTC
cdr3_aa: CASSYALGSYEQFF

v_call: TRBV2
clone_size: many
d_call: .
j_call: TRBJ2-3
cdr3_nt: TGTGCCAGCAGTGTGGGTCTCCCGGATACGCAGTATTTT
cdr3_aa: CASSVGLPDTQYF

v_call: TRBV5-1
clone_size: .
d_call: .
j_call: TRBJ2-5
cdr3_nt: TGCGCCAGCAGGGAGGGACAGACCGTTCTAGAGACCCAGTACTTC
cdr3_aa: CASREGQTVLETQYF